The 30 T cell receptor beta chains presented below share a single source sample, sequenced in a study of glioma-infiltrating T cells after dendritic cell vaccination. As to time point: after dendritic cell vaccination, including at tumor progression/relapse. The table came from immunoSEQ multiplex PCR; TCRdb's copy has only in-frame clones and leaves some out. The table shows some 91,000 clones, with roughly four fifths occurring only once. The source material was blood, sampled after dendritic cell vaccination. These receptors originate from a human donor with glioblastoma.

The V and J genes are TRBV27 and TRBJ1-2; D might be TRBD1 (6 bases). Germline CDR1 and CDR2: MNHEY and SMNVEV (reference sequence). The ends were cut back, 2 bases at V and 4 bases at J, with 14 bases in the middle. The CDR3 spans 15 residues. In DNA form, the CDR3 reads TGTGCCAGCAGTTTAAGTCGGGGGGCGGGCTATGGCTACACCTTC. Its translation is CASSLSRGAGYGYTF.

The J gene is TRBJ2-1, the V gene TRBV29-1; D unclear. The CDR3 extends over 11 amino acids. Trimming stripped 0 bases from V and 10 bases from J, with 7 bases between. Germline CDR1 is SQVTM and CDR2 is ANQGSEA. Here the CDR3 reads CSVEDTLEQFF. The CDR3 coding sequence is TGCAGCGTTGAAGACACCCTAGAGCAGTTCTTC.

V gene TRBV2 combines with J gene TRBJ2-1, with D possibly TRBD2 on 6 matching bases. CDR1 and CDR2 from the germline V gene are SNHLY and FYNNEI. The germline V and J ends were trimmed by 4 bases and 7 bases, with 20 bases remaining between them. The CDR3 spans 16 residues. The CDR3 nucleotides are TGTGCCAGCAGTGTCTCCGGCGGGGCCGGCCTGAATGAGCAGTTCTTC. It specifies CASSVSGGAGLNEQFF. Looking up the rest from reference TRBV2 and TRBJ2-1 gives the full variable domain: EPEVTQTPSHQVTQMGQEVILRCVPISNHLYFYWYRQILGQKVEFLVSFYNNEISEKSEIFDDQFSVERPDGSNFTLKIRSTKLEDSAMYFCASSVSGGAGLNEQFFGPGTRLTVL.

J is TRBJ2-5 and V is TRBV9; the D gene is possibly TRBD1 (6 bases). The CDR3 totals 16 residues. Germline CDR1 SGDLS, CDR2 YYNGEE. V was cut by 2 bases and J by 5 bases, with 19 bases left in between. The CDR3 protein is CASSVKGGVGEETQYF. The CDR3 DNA is TGTGCCAGCAGCGTTAAAGGGGGAGTGGGCGAGGAGACCCAGTACTTC.

This clone was seen a single time. The chain combines TRBV7-2 with TRBJ2-3; D is possibly TRBD1 (6 bases). This CDR3 has 16 amino acids. V lost 1 base and J lost 0, with 11 bases in between. Germline V gives CDR1 SGHTA, CDR2 FQGNSA. CDR3 DNA: TGTGCCAGCAGCTTAGTGGGGGCCCTAAGCACAGATACGCAGTATTTT. Its translation: CASSLVGALSTDTQYF. Full variable domain (missing parts from reference TRBV7-2 and TRBJ2-3): GAGVSQSPSNKVTEKGKDVELRCDPISGHTALYWYRQSLGQGLEFLIYFQGNSAPDKSGLPSDRFSAERTGGSVSTLTIQRTQQEDSAVYLCASSLVGALSTDTQYFGPGTRLTVL.

The chain has TRBV19 and TRBJ2-7; 12 bases map to TRBD2. The CDR3 is 16 amino acids. J lost 2 bases, V lost 5 bases, and 7 bases had no gene match. Looked up from germline, CDR1 is LNHDA and CDR2 is SQIVND (reference sequence). CDR3 DNA: TGTGCCAGTAGTGGACGGACTAGCGGGGCCCCCTACGAGCAGTACGTC. It is translated as CASSGRTSGAPYEQYV.

The chain couples TRBV13 to TRBJ2-7; TRBD2 is a possible D gene (6 bases). CDR1 is PRHDT and CDR2 is FYEKMQ in the germline V gene (reference sequence). The length of the CDR3 is 15 residues. V shed 8 bases and J shed 2 bases, with 19 bases lying between them. The CDR3 region has the DNA TGTGCCAGCCAGCAACTTGGCGGGGCCACCTACGAGCAGTACTTC. This translates into CASQQLGGATYEQYF.

The chain carries TRBV13 and TRBJ1-3, with D maybe TRBD1 (6 bases). Trimming pared 0 bases from V and 3 bases from J, leaving 18 bases between. Germline V gene sequence: CDR1 PRHDT, CDR2 FYEKMQ (reference sequence). The CDR3 has 18 residues. In DNA, the CDR3 is TGTGCCAGCAGCTTAGGAGGGACATTCTTAAGAGGTGGAAACACCATATATTTT. It is translated as CASSLGGTFLRGGNTIYF.

This chain connects TRBV5-1 to TRBJ2-1; no clear D. This CDR3 is 13 amino acids long. With 0 bases removed from V and 7 bases from J, the gap between germline ends came to 8 bases. CDR1 and CDR2 (germline): SGHRS, YFSETQ. Here the CDR3 reads CASSLVALNEQFF. CDR3 DNA: TGCGCCAGCAGCTTGGTGGCTTTAAATGAGCAGTTCTTC.

This rearrangement joins TRBV10-3 to TRBJ1-2; 9 nucleotides line up with TRBD1. The CDR3 sequence is 14 residues long. CDR1 is ENHRY and CDR2 is SYGVKD in the germline V gene. Trimming removed 2 bases from V and 5 bases from J; junction bases left unmatched: 3. The CDR3 spells CAISEMGQGYGYTF. The CDR3 DNA follows: TGTGCCATCAGTGAGATGGGACAGGGATATGGCTACACCTTC.

The V call is TRBV27, the J call TRBJ1-5; unclear D gene. CDR3 size: 16 residues. Between the trimmed V and J ends, which lost 4 bases and 0 bases, there was a span of 13 bases. The germline V gene has CDR1 MNHEY and CDR2 SMNVEV (reference sequence). DNA of the CDR3: TGTGCCAGCAGTTCCTCTCCGTTATATAGCAATCAGCCCCAGCATTTT. Its translation: CASSSSPLYSNQPQHF.

The gene calls are TRBV6-1 and TRBJ2-1, with a weak D call TRBD2 (5 bases). Trimming cost V 1 base and J 9 bases, with 7 bases left between them. CDR1 MNHNS and CDR2 SASEGT come from the germline V gene. The CDR3 is 12 residues long. Here the CDR3 DNA reads TGTGCCAGCAGTGAAGTCCGGGGTGAGCAGTTCTTC. Its translation: CASSEVRGEQFF.

The gene calls are TRBV19 and TRBJ1-3, with 8 bases aligning to TRBD1. Unmatched junction bases numbered 3, after V lost 9 bases and J lost 2 bases. This CDR3 comprises 13 residues. The germline V gene encodes CDR1 LNHDA and CDR2 SQIVND (reference sequence). The CDR3 loop reads CASSQGAGNTIYF. CDR3 nucleotides: TGTGCCAGCTCACAGGGGGCTGGAAACACCATATATTTT.

This chain connects TRBV7-3 to TRBJ2-1; TRBD2 agrees at 11 bases. Trimming removed 5 bases from V and 4 bases from J; junction bases left unmatched: 4. Germline CDR1 is SGHTA and CDR2 is FQGTGA. CDR3 length: 15 residues. CDR3 nucleotides: TGTGCCAGCAGCACTAGCGGGGGAAAATACAATGAGCAGTTCTTC. Translated: CASSTSGGKYNEQFF.

The CDR3 DNA sequence: TGTGCCAGCAGCGCATCAGGGTTACCTGAGCAGTTCTTC. Amino acid sequence: CASSASGLPEQFF. The chain recombines TRBV7-9 with TRBJ2-1; D is perhaps TRBD1 (5 bases). The germline V and J ends were trimmed by 5 bases and 9 bases, with 14 bases remaining between them. Germline CDR1 is SEHNR and CDR2 is FQNEAQ (reference sequence). The CDR3 is made up of 13 amino acids.

This clone was observed once. The chain couples TRBV19 to TRBJ2-1, with 7 bases aligning to TRBD2. This CDR3 has 15 residues. Germline CDR1 is LNHDA and CDR2 is SQIVND (reference sequence). Trimming removed 3 bases from V and 6 bases from J; junction bases left unmatched: 8. The CDR3 DNA reads TGTGCCAGTAGTATGGGGGGGAAGCCCCTCAATGAGCAGTTCTTC. Translation gives CASSMGGKPLNEQFF.

The V and J genes are TRBV7-8 and TRBJ2-5, with a possible D match to TRBD2 (5 bases). The CDR3 has 16 residues. Per the germline V gene, CDR1 is SGHVS and CDR2 is FQNEAQ. Trimming pared 3 bases from V and 0 bases from J, leaving 14 bases between. CDR3 bases: TGTGCCAGCAGCTTCGCCGCGCTAGCTTACCAAGAGACCCAGTACTTC. Protein sequence: CASSFAALAYQETQYF.

The chain combines TRBV4-1 with TRBJ2-2; D gene uncertain. V was cut by 1 base and J by 3 bases, with 3 bases left in between. The CDR3 contains 13 residues. From germline, CDR1 is MGHRA and CDR2 YSYEKL. The DNA for the CDR3 is TGCGCCAGCAGCCAAGTCGACACCGGGGAGCTGTTTTTT. As protein: CASSQVDTGELFF.

The chain carries TRBV18 and TRBJ1-2, with a possible D match to TRBD1 (5 bases). Germline values: CDR1 KGHSH, CDR2 LQKENI. This CDR3 has 13 residues. V gave up 3 bases and J gave up 5 bases, with 10 bases separating them. The CDR3 sequence is CASSPSGSYGYTF. CDR3 nucleotides: TGTGCCAGCTCACCGTCAGGGTCTTATGGCTACACCTTC.

The CDR3 region has the DNA TGTGCCAGCAGTTTGTACTCGCTCGACGAGCAGTACTTC. This translates into CASSLYSLDEQYF. The V gene is TRBV27, the J gene TRBJ2-7; D is ambiguous. This CDR3 has 13 amino acids. Germline V gives CDR1 MNHEY, CDR2 SMNVEV (reference sequence). Trimming shortened V by 3 bases and J by 5 bases, and 11 bases separated the two germline ends.

In nucleotides, the CDR3 is TGTGCCTGGAGGTCCCGGGGACAGGGATTCACCGGGGAGCTGTTTTTT. This translates into CAWRSRGQGFTGELFF. The chain has TRBV30 and TRBJ2-2; TRBD1 matches at 9 bases. Per germline, CDR1 GTSNPN and CDR2 SVGIG (reference sequence). The CDR3 totals 16 residues. J was trimmed by 4 bases and V by 3 bases; bases with no gene match: 9.

The V gene is TRBV6-1, the J gene TRBJ1-2, with D perhaps TRBD1 (5 bases). CDR1 is MNHNS, CDR2 SASEGT, per germline. The CDR3 length is 13 residues. The V end was cut by 6 bases, the J end by 8 bases, with 16 bases between. The CDR3 DNA sequence: TGTGCCAGCAGCCTGACGGGAGGGGAGGGCTACACCTTC. Translating it yields CASSLTGGEGYTF.

This chain links TRBV9 with TRBJ2-1; the match to TRBD2 covers 7 bases. CDR1 is SGDLS and CDR2 is YYNGEE in the germline V gene. V shed 4 bases, J shed 6 bases, and the junction held 13 bases outside the gene matches. The CDR3 has 16 amino acids. In nucleotides, the CDR3 is TGTGCCAGCAGCCCACAACCGGGACTATCCCCCAATGAGCAGTTCTTC. Translating gives CASSPQPGLSPNEQFF.

This chain connects TRBV27 to TRBJ2-6, with TRBD1 identical over 7 bases. V was pared by 4 bases and J by 1 base, with 4 bases of the junction left unmatched. This CDR3 is 16 amino acids long. The V gene's germline CDR1 is MNHEY and CDR2 SMNVEV (reference sequence). The CDR3 DNA reads TGTGCCAGCAGTTGGACGACAGGGTCTGGGGCCAACGTCCTGACTTTC. It translates to CASSWTTGSGANVLTF.

This chain links TRBV28 with TRBJ1-2; TRBD1 agrees at 9 bases. Germline CDR1 and CDR2: MDHEN and SYDVKM. Losses at the gene ends were 6 bases for V and 2 bases for J; bases not matched to a gene: 7. The CDR3 loop spans 15 amino acids. The CDR3 DNA follows: TGTGCCAGCAGCGCAACAGGGGGCGGGAACTATGGCTACACCTTC. Residues: CASSATGGGNYGYTF.

The rearrangement joins TRBV7-6 to TRBJ1-1; perhaps TRBD1 as D (6 bases). The CDR3 runs to 16 residues. V gave up 5 bases and J gave up 0 bases, with 16 bases separating them. CDR1 is SGHVS and CDR2 is FNYEAQ in the germline V gene. The CDR3 is CASSPGQRRMNTEAFF. The DNA for the CDR3 is TGTGCCAGCAGCCCCGGACAGAGAAGAATGAACACTGAAGCTTTCTTT.

The chain uses TRBV2 and TRBJ1-6; TRBD1 matches 9 bases. J gave up 9 bases and V 4 bases, and 4 bases lay outside the gene matches. The CDR3 has 14 amino acids. Germline V CDR1 and CDR2: SNHLY, FYNNEI. CDR3 nucleotides: TGTGCCAGCAGTGCCGGGACAGGGCCTTCACCCCTCCACTTT. Translated: CASSAGTGPSPLHF.

Here the CDR3 DNA reads TGTGCCAGCAGCGCTTTACAGGGGGCAGGACAGTACTTC. It translates to CASSALQGAGQYF. This chain links TRBV9 with TRBJ2-7; 9 bases are a match to TRBD1. This CDR3 spans 13 amino acids. Per the germline V gene, CDR1 is SGDLS and CDR2 is YYNGEE. Trimming cost V 3 bases and J 10 bases; bases outside gene matches: 8.

This clone appeared a few times. This chain's CDR3 is CASSPETSGLWNEQFF. CDR3 DNA sequence: TGCGCCAGCAGCCCGGAGACTAGCGGTTTGTGGAATGAGCAGTTCTTC. V and J are TRBV5-1 and TRBJ2-1; 9 nucleotides agree with TRBD2. The germline gives CDR1 SGHRS, CDR2 YFSETQ. V shed 4 bases, J shed 7 bases, and the junction held 12 bases outside the gene matches. There are 16 residues in the CDR3.

The rearrangement joins TRBV18 to TRBJ1-5; 7 nucleotides line up with TRBD1. This CDR3 region has 13 residues. Trimming removed 8 bases from V and 5 bases from J; junction bases left unmatched: 6. Germline assignment: CDR1 KGHSH and CDR2 LQKENI. The CDR3 is CASRGQGDQPQHF. Here the CDR3 DNA reads TGTGCCAGCAGGGGGCAGGGGGATCAGCCCCAGCATTTT.